This T cell receptor beta chain was observed in a study of cytomegalovirus exposure and HLA in healthy donors. As for the study in general: Sequencing of about 179 million T cells in an earlier analysis found around 100 million unique TCR beta sequences.

The study ran its PCR with 60 Vbeta and 13 Jbeta primers. TCRdb's table, derived via immunoSEQ multiplex PCR, lists solely in-frame clones and lacks some. The profile shows some 110,000 clones, roughly four fifths of them singletons. The germline gives CDR1 SGDLS, CDR2 YYNGEE. The CDR3 sequence is 16 residues long. V shed 3 bases and J 0 bases; nucleotides not matched to a gene: 6. Details on this clone: What it recognizes is unknown.

Regarding the study as a whole: TCR beta chains associated with HLA were, in a later analysis, more clonally expanded than equally common others. A later analysis reported that several of the most significant clusters appeared to be linked to common viral pathogens, among them Epstein-Barr virus. Certain sequence variants were highly shared and formed a cluster, and this cluster was likely a sequencing artifact.

The receptor's source is a man in his forties or fifties in good health and CMV-seronegative. Sequenced: PBMCs. The chain carries TRBV9 and TRBJ1-3; 7 bases match TRBD1. The CDR3 DNA follows: TGTGCCAGCAGCGCAGAGGGACAGTTCTCTGGAAACACCATATATTTT. Its protein is CASSAEGQFSGNTIYF.